This passage covers 20 T cell receptor beta chains from one sample sequenced in a study of identical twins. TCRdb itself ran the 5' RACE reads through MiXCR, one entry per CDR3 protein. Of 650,000 to 800,000 distinct CDR3 sequences listed, over 8.5% are singletons. These same data were also listed under a study on yellow fever vaccine responses in identical twins.

Sample: PBMCs. The receptors were sampled from a woman between 18 and 29 years old in good health.

The gene calls are TRBV5-1 and TRBJ1-2, with 8 bases that match TRBD1. The CDR3 runs to 14 residues. Per germline, CDR1 SGHRS and CDR2 YFSETQ. V was clipped by 3 bases and J by 3 bases; unmatched bases: 4. This CDR3 is CASSYKDRDYGYTF. The CDR3 bases are TGCGCCAGCAGCTACAAGGACAGGGACTATGGCTACACCTTC.

A word on this clonotype: One end of the junction does not line up with germline, which may come from a read error. The J gene is TRBJ2-5, the V gene TRBV12-3 or TRBV12-4; 9 bases align to TRBD2. The CDR3 runs to 18 residues. CDR3 residues: CAISLGRGTSTHQETQYF. The CDR3 DNA reads as TGTGCCATCAGTTTAGGGAGGGGGACTAGCACCCACCAAGAGACCCAGTACTTC.

The CDR3 loop is CASSLAGQLGETQYF. CDR3 DNA: TGCGCCAGCAGCTTGGCGGGACAACTTGGAGAGACCCAGTACTTC. The chain links TRBV5-1 to TRBJ2-5, with TRBD1 as a possible D gene (6 bases). The CDR3 runs to 15 residues. Germline V gene sequence: CDR1 SGHRS, CDR2 YFSETQ. The ends were cut back, 0 bases at V and 4 bases at J, with 13 bases in the middle.

This clonotype has only a few counts. This chain connects TRBV20-1 to TRBJ2-1; perhaps D is TRBD1 or TRBD2 (5 bases each). V lost 6 bases to trimming and J lost 7 bases, with 16 bases between them. The V gene's germline CDR1 is DFQATT and CDR2 SNEGSKA (reference sequence). The CDR3 runs to 13 residues. The CDR3 DNA sequence: TGCAGTGCGGCCTCGGGGCCGGGGAATGAGCAGTTCTTC. Translating it yields CSAASGPGNEQFF.

This clonotype was seen a handful of times. This chain joins TRBV9 and TRBJ2-3; 10 positions match TRBD2. The CDR3 totals 14 residues. The ends lost 4 bases at V and 5 bases at J; junction bases unmatched: 4. CDR1 is SGDLS, CDR2 YYNGEE, per germline. In DNA form, the CDR3 reads TGTGCCAGCAGCATCCTAGCGGGGGTAGATACGCAGTATTTT. It codes for CASSILAGVDTQYF.

This clonotype has a handful of counts. The J gene is TRBJ2-1, the V gene TRBV6-1; weak D call: TRBD2 (6 bases). The V end was cut by 5 bases, the J end by 7 bases, with 18 bases between. CDR1 and CDR2 from the germline V gene are MNHNS and SASEGT. This CDR3 region has 15 residues. The CDR3 nucleotides read TGTGCCAGCAGTAAACCGGCCCCCGGGAGAAATGAGCAGTTCTTC. Protein sequence: CASSKPAPGRNEQFF.

This clonotype was counted at least ten times. In DNA form, the CDR3 reads TGTGCCAGCAGCTTCGGACAGTGGAGCACAGATACGCAGTATTTT. Translated, it gives CASSFGQWSTDTQYF. The J gene is TRBJ2-3, the V gene TRBV7-2, with D possibly being TRBD1 (6 bases). The CDR3 covers 15 residues. Looked up from germline, CDR1 is SGHTA and CDR2 is FQGNSA. The ends were cut back, 3 bases at V and 0 bases at J, with 10 bases in the middle.

Only a few counts were recorded for this clonotype. The chain combines TRBV28 with TRBJ1-2, with D perhaps matching TRBD1 (5 bases). V lost 1 base to trimming and J lost 7 bases, with 7 bases between them. The CDR3 covers 12 residues. The germline V gene has CDR1 MDHEN and CDR2 SYDVKM. The CDR3 nucleotides are TGTGCCAGCAGTTTATTCCAGGGTGGCTACACCTTC. The encoded protein is CASSLFQGGYTF.

This clonotype was counted only a few times. The genes are TRBV20-1 and TRBJ2-7; 7 bases line up with TRBD1. The ends lost 7 bases at V and 0 bases at J; junction bases unmatched: 12. The length of the CDR3 is 15 residues. Germline V lookup: CDR1 DFQATT, CDR2 SNEGSKA (reference sequence). This CDR3 is CSVHQRTGSSYEQYF. The CDR3 nucleotides are TGCAGTGTCCACCAGAGGACAGGCAGCTCCTACGAGCAGTACTTC.

This clonotype was picked up a small number of times. The chain couples TRBV6-1 to TRBJ1-2; 7 bases map to TRBD1. Trimming at V came to 6 bases and at J to 4 bases, leaving 8 bases not matched to a gene. From germline, CDR1 is MNHNS and CDR2 SASEGT. CDR3 length: 14 residues. Here the CDR3 DNA reads TGTGCCAGCAGAGGGGGACAGCCACTCTATGGCTACACCTTC. It specifies CASRGGQPLYGYTF.

This clonotype has just a few counts. The genes are TRBV5-6 and TRBJ2-3; a weak D match, TRBD1 (6 bases). This CDR3 has 15 amino acids. CDR1 and CDR2 (germline): SGHDT, YYEEEE. The V and J ends lost 0 bases and 4 bases respectively, with 12 bases between them. CDR3 coding DNA: TGTGCCAGCAGCTTGGTAAGGGGGAACGCAGATACGCAGTATTTT. Translation gives CASSLVRGNADTQYF.

This clonotype was recorded at least ten times. This chain joins TRBV4-3 and TRBJ1-1; D not certain. The germline V gene encodes CDR1 LGHNA and CDR2 YSLEER. V shed 0 bases and J shed 0 bases, with 20 bases lying between them. The CDR3 extends over 19 amino acids. CDR3 sequence reads: CASSQDTYSNWGMNTEAFF. In nucleotides, the CDR3 is TGCGCCAGCAGCCAAGATACGTACTCGAATTGGGGTATGAACACTGAAGCTTTCTTT.

This clonotype was detected many times. The chain employs TRBV7-9 and TRBJ2-7, with TRBD2 identical over 9 bases. In germline, CDR1 is SEHNR, CDR2 FQNEAQ (reference sequence). The CDR3 covers 17 residues. Unmatched junction bases numbered 18, after V lost 6 bases and J lost 6 bases. This CDR3 is CASRSRGLAFQSREQYF. The DNA for the CDR3 is TGTGCCAGCAGAAGTAGGGGACTAGCATTCCAGTCTCGCGAGCAGTACTTC.

The J gene is TRBJ2-3, the V gene TRBV2; 10 bases align to TRBD2. The germline gives CDR1 SNHLY, CDR2 FYNNEI. The CDR3 totals 16 residues. V lost 5 bases to trimming and J lost 4 bases; unmatched junction nucleotides: 9. For the CDR3, the DNA is TGTGCCAGCAGTCATCCTAGCGGGAGAGGAGCAGATACGCAGTATTTT. Encoded protein: CASSHPSGRGADTQYF.

The CDR3 region is CASRAWDFKNIQYF. CDR3 bases: TGTGCCAGCAGAGCCTGGGACTTCAAAAACATTCAGTACTTC. The rearrangement links TRBV2 to TRBJ2-4, with D possibly matching TRBD2 (6 bases). Trimming cost V 6 bases and J 3 bases, with 12 bases left between them. The CDR3 runs to 14 residues. CDR1 is SNHLY, CDR2 FYNNEI, per germline.

V gene TRBV2 combines with J gene TRBJ2-7; D may correspond to TRBD1 or TRBD2 (5 bases each). The germline V gene encodes CDR1 SNHLY and CDR2 FYNNEI. This CDR3 region has 14 residues. The V end lost 10 bases, the J end lost 0 bases, and 16 bases lay between the germline ends. The CDR3 region has the DNA TGTGCCACAGCGGTTCGGGGCAACTCCTACGAGCAGTACTTC. As protein: CATAVRGNSYEQYF. Filled out from reference TRBV2 and TRBJ2-7, the complete variable domain reads EPEVTQTPSHQVTQMGQEVILRCVPISNHLYFYWYRQILGQKVEFLVSFYNNEISEKSEIFDDQFSVERPDGSNFTLKIRSTKLEDSAMYFCATAVRGNSYEQYFGPGTRLTVT.

This clonotype showed up just a few times. The chain carries TRBV12-3 or TRBV12-4 and TRBJ1-5; unclear D gene. The V and J ends lost 5 bases and 3 bases respectively, with 14 bases between them. The CDR3 length is 15 residues. In nucleotides, the CDR3 is TGTGCCAGCAGTCCAAACACGGAACCCAATCAGCCCCAGCATTTT. This codes for CASSPNTEPNQPQHF.

The J gene is TRBJ2-2, the V gene TRBV7-2; 9 nucleotides align to TRBD2. The CDR3 is 16 residues long. V shed 3 bases, J shed 6 bases, and the junction held 8 bases outside the gene matches. Looked up from germline, CDR1 is SGHTA and CDR2 is FQGNSA. The CDR3 protein is CASSFLTRGGPGELFF. The CDR3 coding sequence is TGTGCCAGCAGCTTCTTAACGCGGGGGGGCCCCGGGGAGCTGTTTTTT.

The V call is TRBV19, the J call TRBJ2-1; D is ambiguous. CDR3 size: 14 residues. Germline assignment: CDR1 LNHDA and CDR2 SQIVND (reference sequence). The ends were cut back, 9 bases at V and 9 bases at J, with 21 bases in the middle. CDR3 amino acids: CARRRRPLDLEQFF. DNA of the CDR3: TGTGCCAGGCGAAGAAGACCCCTTGACCTTGAGCAGTTCTTC.

For this clonotype: A read error may explain this, as a much larger clone is one base away. The chain employs TRBV4-2 and TRBJ1-2; the match to TRBD1 covers 7 bases. The J segment lost 3 bases and the V segment lost 5 bases, leaving 9 bases of the junction unmatched. The germline gives CDR1 LGHNA, CDR2 YNFKEQ. The CDR3 covers 15 residues. Here the CDR3 reads CASSGRGSEDYGYTF. CDR3 nucleotide sequence: TGTGCCAGCAGCGGCAGGGGGTCAGAAGACTATGGCTACACCTTC.